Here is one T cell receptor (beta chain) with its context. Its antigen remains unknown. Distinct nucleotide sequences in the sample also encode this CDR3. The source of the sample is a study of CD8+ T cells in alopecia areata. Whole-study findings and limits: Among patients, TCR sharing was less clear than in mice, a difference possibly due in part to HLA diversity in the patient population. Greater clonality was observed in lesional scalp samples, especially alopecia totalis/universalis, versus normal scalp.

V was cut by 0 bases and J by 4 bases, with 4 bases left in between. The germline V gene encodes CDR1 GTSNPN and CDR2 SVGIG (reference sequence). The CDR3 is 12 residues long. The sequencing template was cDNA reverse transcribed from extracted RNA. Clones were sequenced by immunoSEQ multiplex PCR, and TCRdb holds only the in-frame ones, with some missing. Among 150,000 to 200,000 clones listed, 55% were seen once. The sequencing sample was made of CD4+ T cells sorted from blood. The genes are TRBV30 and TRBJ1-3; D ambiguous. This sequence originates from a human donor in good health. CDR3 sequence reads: CAWSVTGNTIYF. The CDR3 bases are TGTGCCTGGAGTGTAACAGGAAACACCATATATTTT.